The 12 T cell receptor beta chains given below trace back to one sample, sequenced in a study of CD8 T cells in Susac syndrome. An input of about 0.5 to 1 ug of RNA was subjected to reverse transcription using random hexamers. TCRdb processed the immunoSEQ multiplex PCR reads anew with MiXCR; each CDR3 protein has one entry. The sample lists 250,000 to 300,000 distinct CDR3 sequences, around 84% occurring once. The sequenced sample consisted of CD8+ T cells from PBMCs. These receptors were taken from a human donor with multiple sclerosis.

The chain uses TRBV6-5 and TRBJ2-1; no clear D gene. The CDR3 is 12 residues long. The germline V and J ends were trimmed by 6 bases and 6 bases, with 9 bases remaining between them. CDR1 is MNHEY, CDR2 SVGAGI, per germline. CDR3 coding DNA: TGTGCCAGCAGGAGACATATCAATGAGCAGTTCTTC. Translating gives CASRRHINEQFF.

This clonotype appeared a few times. V and J are TRBV7-9 and TRBJ2-7; the match to TRBD2 covers 9 bases. CDR3 length: 15 residues. The germline V gene has CDR1 SEHNR and CDR2 FQNEAQ (reference sequence). Unmatched junction bases numbered 10, after V lost 5 bases and J lost 5 bases. The CDR3 coding sequence is TGTGCCAGCAGCGAAGCGGGACTAGCTACCCACGAGCAGTACTTC. Its protein is CASSEAGLATHEQYF.

The CDR3 bases are TGTGCCACCCGCCCCACGACTAGCTCTGAGCAGTACTTC. It specifies CATRPTTSSEQYF. This chain joins TRBV15 and TRBJ2-7; 7 positions match TRBD2. V was pared by 8 bases and J by 7 bases, with 11 bases of the junction left unmatched. Germline CDR1 is LNHNV and CDR2 is YYDKDF (reference sequence). This CDR3 comprises 13 residues.

This clonotype appeared once. The J gene is TRBJ2-1, the V gene TRBV27; 8 nucleotides agree with TRBD2. Looked up from germline, CDR1 is MNHEY and CDR2 is SMNVEV (reference sequence). V lost 6 bases to trimming and J lost 10 bases; unmatched junction nucleotides: 17. The CDR3 length is 16 residues. This CDR3 is CASSRLTSGGRGEQFF. Here the CDR3 DNA reads TGTGCCAGCAGCCGCCTTACTAGCGGAGGACGTGGCGAGCAGTTCTTC.

The rearrangement joins TRBV30 to TRBJ2-1, with a possible D match to TRBD2 (6 bases). This CDR3 is built from 14 residues. Germline CDR1 is GTSNPN and CDR2 is SVGIG (reference sequence). The V end lost 8 bases, the J end lost 0 bases, and 14 bases lay between the germline ends. The CDR3 coding sequence is TGTGCCAGGACCGACGGGAGCTCCTACAATGAGCAGTTCTTC. Encoded protein: CARTDGSSYNEQFF.

The chain has TRBV4-1 and TRBJ2-1; TRBD1 agrees at 10 bases. J was trimmed by 4 bases and V by 0 bases; bases with no gene match: 6. CDR1 MGHRA and CDR2 YSYEKL come from the germline V gene. This CDR3 comprises 17 residues. The CDR3 protein is CASSQDEWDRGYNEQFF. As DNA, the CDR3 is TGCGCCAGCAGCCAAGATGAATGGGACAGGGGTTACAATGAGCAGTTCTTC.

The gene calls are TRBV28 and TRBJ2-3; D is unclear. V was trimmed by 7 bases and J by 0 bases, leaving 11 bases between them. From germline, CDR1 is MDHEN and CDR2 SYDVKM. CDR3 length: 14 amino acids. The CDR3 DNA sequence: TGTGCCAGCAAAACAGATACTAGCACAGATACGCAGTATTTT. Its protein product is CASKTDTSTDTQYF.

This chain joins TRBV23-1 and TRBJ2-1, with 8 bases identical to TRBD1. TRBV23-1 is given ORF status, its function remaining uncertain. J was trimmed by 6 bases and V by 2 bases; bases with no gene match: 12. The CDR3 spans 17 residues. CDR3 in amino acids: CASSQVLRDRIFNEQFF. CDR3 coding DNA: TGCGCCAGCAGTCAAGTCCTTCGGGACAGGATTTTCAATGAGCAGTTCTTC.

The chain carries TRBV7-9 and TRBJ1-3; D not resolved. Trimming stripped 3 bases from V and 2 bases from J, with 14 bases between. The CDR3 length is 16 residues. Per the germline V gene, CDR1 is SEHNR and CDR2 is FQNEAQ (reference sequence). Here the CDR3 reads CASSFYLVLTGNTIYF. As DNA, the CDR3 is TGTGCCAGCAGCTTTTACTTGGTATTAACTGGAAACACCATATATTTT.

J is TRBJ2-7 and V is TRBV27; D may correspond to TRBD1 or TRBD2 (5 bases each). Trimming stripped 8 bases from V and 1 base from J, with 15 bases between. Germline V gene data show CDR1 as MNHEY and CDR2 as SMNVEV (reference sequence). The CDR3 spans 14 residues. The CDR3: CASRDGGPSYEQYF. For the CDR3, the DNA is TGTGCCAGCCGGGACGGAGGCCCTTCCTACGAGCAGTACTTC.

With regard to this clonotype: One end of the junction does not line up with germline, which may come from a read error. V is TRBV30 and J is TRBJ2-1; D not resolved. The germline V gene encodes CDR1 GTSNPN and CDR2 SVGIG (reference sequence). There are 13 residues in the CDR3. CDR3 loop: CAWSVDSFNEQFF. CDR3 nucleotides: TGTGCCTGGAGTGTAGACTCCTTCAATGAGCAGTTCTTC.

The chain carries TRBV5-5 and TRBJ1-2, with 8 bases that match TRBD1. This CDR3 region has 14 residues. V lost 4 bases and J lost 5; bases outside the gene matches: 7. The V gene's germline CDR1 is SGHKS and CDR2 YYEKEE (reference sequence). The CDR3 DNA sequence: TGTGCCAGCAGCGCTGGTGGACAGGGATATGGCTACACCTTC. This translates into CASSAGGQGYGYTF.